One and the same sample provided the 21 T cell receptor beta chains below, sequenced in a study of vaccination and CD4 T cells after COVID-19. The Oncomine TCR Beta short-read assay sequenced DNA from cultured CD4+ T cells. Using its own MiXCR run on the PCR reads, TCRdb lists one record per CDR3 protein. This table holds several thousand distinct CDR3 sequences, around 57% found once. No cognate antigen is known for these TCRs. The treatment was: approximately 10-day PBMC culture with coronavirus spike peptide pools or control peptides (ViraFEST assay). Sequenced material: CD4+ T cells from blood, cultured in vitro. The receptors were sampled from a human donor who had recovered from COVID-19.

This clonotype was seen a few times. This chain uses TRBV7-9 with TRBJ1-5; perhaps TRBD1 as D (5 bases). V lost 7 bases and J lost 1, with 17 bases in between. The CDR3 runs 16 residues. From germline, CDR1 is SEHNR and CDR2 FQNEAQ (reference sequence). This chain's CDR3 is CASTTGRGGSNQPQHF. For the CDR3, the DNA is TGTGCCAGCACTACTGGGAGGGGTGGGAGCAATCAGCCCCAGCATTTT.

The J gene is TRBJ1-2, the V gene TRBV5-4, with TRBD1 matching over 9 bases. V was clipped by 4 bases and J by 7 bases; unmatched bases: 8. The CDR3 loop spans 14 amino acids. From germline, CDR1 is SGHNT and CDR2 YYREEE (reference sequence). The CDR3 DNA reads TGTGCCAGCAGCCTCCGGGACAGGGTGGGTGGCTACACCTTC. Residues: CASSLRDRVGGYTF.

V gene TRBV28 combines with J gene TRBJ1-5, with 8 bases matching TRBD1. CDR1 is MDHEN and CDR2 is SYDVKM in the germline V gene. The CDR3 runs to 13 residues. J was trimmed by 5 bases and V by 6 bases; bases with no gene match: 3. This chain's CDR3 is CASRHRGDQPQHF. In DNA form, the CDR3 reads TGTGCCAGCAGACACAGGGGGGATCAGCCCCAGCATTTT.

This clonotype was seen a single time. The CDR3 loop is CASSSSGTPNTEAFF. CDR3 sequence (DNA): TGTGCCAGCAGCAGCTCCGGGACTCCCAACACTGAAGCTTTCTTT. The gene calls are TRBV12-3 or TRBV12-4 and TRBJ1-1, with D tentatively TRBD1 (5 bases). The length of the CDR3 is 15 residues. V gave up 6 bases and J gave up 2 bases, with 16 bases separating them.

This clonotype has just a few counts. The rearrangement links TRBV15 to TRBJ2-5; D call uncertain. The germline V gene has CDR1 LNHNV and CDR2 YYDKDF (reference sequence). V dropped 1 base and J dropped 1 base, with 10 bases sitting between them. The CDR3 consists of 15 residues. The CDR3 DNA sequence: TGTGCCACCAGCAGAGCTGGCAGAGCCCAAGAGACCCAGTACTTC. Protein sequence: CATSRAGRAQETQYF.

The chain has TRBV11-2 and TRBJ2-7; D may be TRBD1 (6 bases). Germline CDR1 reads SGHAT; CDR2 reads FQNNGV. This CDR3 is built from 14 residues. V dropped 5 bases and J dropped 0 bases, with 11 bases sitting between them. The CDR3 reads CASSPGQLSYEQYF. The CDR3 DNA reads as TGTGCCAGCAGCCCAGGACAGCTCTCCTACGAGCAGTACTTC.

This clonotype came up a few times. This sequence joins TRBV20-1 and TRBJ2-5; TRBD1 might be the D (6 bases). Deletions cut 4 bases from V and 3 bases from J, with 21 bases between. The CDR3 is 16 residues long. Germline V gives CDR1 DFQATT, CDR2 SNEGSKA (reference sequence). The CDR3 bases are TGCAGTGCTATCAACAGGGCCGTGGGTCGTGAAGAGACCCAGTACTTC. Protein product: CSAINRAVGREETQYF.

This clonotype was counted only a few times. V is TRBV7-6 and J is TRBJ2-5; D is unresolved. Germline-derived CDR1 and CDR2 are SGHVS and FNYEAQ. V lost 0 bases, J lost 4 bases, and 3 bases lay in between. CDR3 length: 12 amino acids. The CDR3 sequence is CASSLARETQYF. The CDR3 nucleotides read TGTGCCAGCAGCTTAGCAAGAGAGACCCAGTACTTC.

This chain uses TRBV27 with TRBJ1-2; 8 bases agree with TRBD1. Unmatched junction bases numbered 9, after V lost 4 bases and J lost 8 bases. This CDR3 is built from 14 residues. Germline V gives CDR1 MNHEY, CDR2 SMNVEV (reference sequence). This CDR3 is CASSSPDRAGGYTF. The CDR3 DNA reads TGTGCCAGCAGTTCCCCGGACAGGGCAGGAGGCTACACCTTC.

This clonotype has only a few counts. The J gene is TRBJ1-1, the V gene TRBV20-1; 7 nucleotides agree with TRBD1. Germline V lookup: CDR1 DFQATT, CDR2 SNEGSKA (reference sequence). With 6 bases clipped from V and 4 bases from J, the junction kept 8 bases outside the gene matches. CDR3 length: 13 residues. CDR3 nucleotides: TGCAGTGCAAAGGGACAGCCCGGCACTGAAGCTTTCTTT. It codes for CSAKGQPGTEAFF.

The chain links TRBV2 to TRBJ1-1; no clear D gene. CDR3 length: 17 amino acids. The germline V gene has CDR1 SNHLY and CDR2 FYNNEI. V shed 6 bases and J shed 0 bases, with 20 bases lying between them. As DNA, the CDR3 is TGTGCCAGCAGCAAAATTGGACGGACCACAGTGAACACTGAAGCTTTCTTT. Translated: CASSKIGRTTVNTEAFF.

The chain uses TRBV21-1 and TRBJ1-5; no check of the table's D call, TRBD1, against the DNA was made. TRBV21-1 is termed a pseudogene. This CDR3 contains 15 residues. The CDR3: CASPPTVFGNQPQHF. Here the CDR3 DNA reads TGTGCCAGCCCCCCGACGGTATTTGGGAATCAGCCCCAGCATTTT.

The chain has TRBV19 and TRBJ1-2; D is uncertain. The CDR3 covers 13 residues. Trimming left V 7 bases short and J 7 bases short, with 16 bases between. The germline V gene has CDR1 LNHDA and CDR2 SQIVND (reference sequence). The CDR3 DNA follows: TGTGCCAGTACCCGATACGGGGTGACTGGCTACACCTTC. It encodes CASTRYGVTGYTF.

The chain has TRBV11-3 and TRBJ2-7; TRBD2 aligns across 8 bases. CDR3 length: 14 residues. The junction had 3 bases not matched to a gene; V was cut back by 1 base and J by 4 bases. From germline, CDR1 is SGHNT and CDR2 YENEEA. CDR3 sequence reads: CASSLVAGPYEQYF. CDR3 in DNA: TGTGCCAGCAGCTTAGTAGCGGGACCTTACGAGCAGTACTTC.

The rearrangement uses TRBV28 and TRBJ1-2; D possibly corresponds to TRBD1 (6 bases). CDR3 size: 13 residues. Germline lookup yields CDR1 MDHEN and CDR2 SYDVKM. The V end lost 8 bases, the J end lost 8 bases, and 18 bases lay between the germline ends. CDR3 amino acids: CASHLSGANGYTF. CDR3 nucleotides: TGTGCCAGCCACCTCTCAGGGGCTAACGGCTACACCTTC.

The CDR3, as DNA: TGTGCCAGCAGCCCAGCAGGGGAAGGCCCTGAAGCTTTCTTT. This translates into CASSPAGEGPEAFF. This chain joins TRBV7-2 and TRBJ1-1, with a weak D call TRBD1 (6 bases). Trimming took off 5 bases at V and 6 bases at J, with 16 bases between the two ends. CDR1 and CDR2 (germline): SGHTA, FQGNSA. The CDR3 is 14 residues long.

The chain joins TRBV5-4 to TRBJ2-5; tentatively, D is TRBD1 (6 bases). V was pared by 3 bases and J by 4 bases, with 10 bases between. The CDR3 totals 13 residues. Germline V CDR1 and CDR2: SGHNT, YYREEE (reference sequence). The chain's CDR3 is CASSSQGRETQYF. In nucleotides, the CDR3 is TGTGCCAGCAGCTCTCAGGGGAGAGAGACCCAGTACTTC.

The J gene is TRBJ1-5, the V gene TRBV20-1; weak D call: TRBD1 (5 bases). Germline lookup yields CDR1 DFQATT and CDR2 SNEGSKA (reference sequence). Trimming took off 6 bases at V and 4 bases at J, with 10 bases between the two ends. There are 12 residues in the CDR3. In nucleotides, the CDR3 is TGCAGTGCCCGGGACGGGAATCAGCCCCAGCATTTT. Protein product: CSARDGNQPQHF.

This chain links TRBV20-1 with TRBJ2-1; D unresolved. The germline CDR1 and CDR2 sequences are DFQATT and SNEGSKA (reference sequence). CDR3 length: 15 amino acids. V was trimmed by 3 bases and J by 5 bases, leaving 17 bases between them. CDR3 protein: CSASPWTGANNEQFF. The DNA for the CDR3 is TGCAGTGCTAGCCCTTGGACGGGCGCTAACAATGAGCAGTTCTTC.

This clonotype was seen only a few times. The chain carries TRBV6-2 or TRBV6-3 and TRBJ1-1; 9 bases fit TRBD1. CDR1 and CDR2 from the germline V gene are MNHEY and SVGEGT. V shed 3 bases and J 3 bases; nucleotides not matched to a gene: 11. The CDR3 has 17 residues. The CDR3 region is CASSYPDRGIRHTEAFF. The CDR3 bases are TGTGCCAGCAGTTATCCAGACAGGGGGATTAGGCACACTGAAGCTTTCTTT.

The CDR3 bases are TGTGCCAGCAGCTTAGTACCAGGGTTAATGAACACTGAAGCTTTCTTT. This encodes CASSLVPGLMNTEAFF. V and J are TRBV7-2 and TRBJ1-1; D is possibly TRBD1 (5 bases). Trimming left V 1 base short and J 0 bases short, with 12 bases between. From germline, CDR1 is SGHTA and CDR2 FQGNSA. The CDR3 runs to 16 residues.